This T cell receptor (beta chain) was found in a study of CD8+ T cells in alopecia areata. In this sample, this clone turned up a few times. The V and J ends lost 7 bases and 3 bases, in that order; junction bases with no gene match: 8. Germline values: CDR1 SGHRS, CDR2 YFSETQ. CDR3 length equals 16 residues. The treatment was: oral pan-JAK inhibitor, 5-10 mg twice daily. Following RNA extraction, reverse transcription yielded cDNA that acted as the sequencing template. Sequenced by immunoSEQ multiplex PCR; TCRdb stores in-frame clones only, minus some. The sample carries 100,000 to 130,000 clones, roughly 84% recorded once.

J is TRBJ2-7 and V is TRBV5-1; 15 bases fit TRBD2. The TCR was taken from a human donor with alopecia areata. This material consisted of CD8+ T cells sorted from blood, taken at week 24, from a patient treated with tofacitinib. In nucleotides, the CDR3 is TGCGCCAGCGGGCCGGGGACTAGCGGGGGGAACTACGAGCAGTACTTC. It is translated as CASGPGTSGGNYEQYF. The full variable domain, with the rest looked up from reference TRBV5-1 and TRBJ2-7, is KAGVTQTPRYLIKTRGQQVTLSCSPISGHRSVSWYQQTPGQGLQFLFEYFSETQRNKGNFPGRFSGRQFSNSRSEMNVSTLELGDSALYLCASGPGTSGGNYEQYFGPGTRLTVT.